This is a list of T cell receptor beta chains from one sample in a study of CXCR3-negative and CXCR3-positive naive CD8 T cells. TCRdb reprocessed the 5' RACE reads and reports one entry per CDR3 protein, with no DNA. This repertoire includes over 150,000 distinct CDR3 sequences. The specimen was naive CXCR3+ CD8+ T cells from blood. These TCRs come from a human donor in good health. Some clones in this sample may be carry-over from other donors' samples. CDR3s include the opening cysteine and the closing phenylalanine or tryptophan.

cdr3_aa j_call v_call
CASSQNQGEGQPQHF TRBJ1-5 TRBV4-1
CSVVGPGLADRSSYNEQFF TRBJ2-1 TRBV29-1
CASSLQGAWNEQFF TRBJ2-1 TRBV19
CASSLGGGHQPQHF TRBJ1-5 TRBV6-5
CASSRAGELFF TRBJ2-2 TRBV25-1
CATSRDSDGYNEQFF TRBJ2-1 TRBV15
CSALYAGFGNQPQHF TRBJ1-5 TRBV20-1
CASSVTSGANVLTF TRBJ2-6 TRBV28
CASRLAGVSTEAFF TRBJ1-1 TRBV4-1
CASRVPPYNEQFF TRBJ2-1 TRBV7-9
CSATGLAGGISSYNEQFF TRBJ2-1 TRBV20-1
CASSLGQGDHEQYF TRBJ2-7 TRBV4-1
CSAFSGRATDTQYF TRBJ2-3 TRBV20-1
CASSQEVAGNEQFF TRBJ2-1 TRBV3-1
CASATGALVGYTF TRBJ1-2 TRBV19
CASSVGGAYTGELFF TRBJ2-2 TRBV11-2
CSVATGHQETQYF TRBJ2-5 TRBV29-1
CASSSTVQEQYF TRBJ2-7 TRBV7-8
CSASNLRQDASLYGYTF TRBJ1-2 TRBV20-1
CASSSLGGNTIYF TRBJ1-3 TRBV27
CASSPGVWTASRVETQYF TRBJ2-5 TRBV14
CASSPPGSRGETQYF TRBJ2-5 TRBV7-9
CASSYPKTDPSHEQYF TRBJ2-7 TRBV6-2/TRBV6-3
CASSIRWAGGYNEQFF TRBJ2-1 TRBV19
CASSQISGGPWNEQFF TRBJ2-1 TRBV3-1
CSVEGEVENIQYF TRBJ2-4 TRBV29-1
CASMAANYEQYF TRBJ2-7 TRBV5-6
CATSSDQLAGGANTGELFF TRBJ2-2 TRBV15
CASSISGGPSYNEQFF TRBJ2-1 TRBV19
CASSMLAGPSYEQYF TRBJ2-7 TRBV19
CASSLGRGQPQHF TRBJ1-5 TRBV7-8
CASSRGTSGGAGLEQFF TRBJ2-1 TRBV4-2
CSARAPELATERLQQFF TRBJ2-1 TRBV20-1
CASSSTGGSNEQFF TRBJ2-1 TRBV7-7
CASSSWDRDPYPNTGELFF TRBJ2-2 TRBV28
CASSWDPNAPYEQYF TRBJ2-7 TRBV5-5
CASSKLRQDNEKLFF TRBJ1-4 TRBV6-2/TRBV6-3
CASSDPDIVTGELFF TRBJ2-2 TRBV2
CASSYGTSLGYTF TRBJ1-2 TRBV6-2/TRBV6-3
CASSPLGGSTDTQYF TRBJ2-3 TRBV7-9
CASSQDLSGTYQETQYF TRBJ2-5 TRBV4-2
CASRHGGINEQFF TRBJ2-1 TRBV12-3/TRBV12-4
CSVAGEGNYGYTF TRBJ1-2 TRBV29-1
CAISGTSGRPVYEQYF TRBJ2-7 TRBV10-3
CASSQDGPGTEAFF TRBJ1-1 TRBV4-3
CATSTTLIGGQGNYNEQFF TRBJ2-1 TRBV15
CASSLVGGGTETQYF TRBJ2-5 TRBV5-1
CASSLSSLEQYF TRBJ2-7 TRBV7-9
CASRSLAGFYEQYF TRBJ2-7 TRBV28
CASSYTGHVESSGANVLTF TRBJ2-6 TRBV7-2
CASSSRQEANYGYTF TRBJ1-2 TRBV7-9
CSVPPPIRGSPLHF TRBJ1-6 TRBV29-1
CASSFSDSTDTQYF TRBJ2-3 TRBV28
CASSYFGTGVYEQYF TRBJ2-7 TRBV6-5
CSVGGTFNSSYNEQFF TRBJ2-1 TRBV29-1